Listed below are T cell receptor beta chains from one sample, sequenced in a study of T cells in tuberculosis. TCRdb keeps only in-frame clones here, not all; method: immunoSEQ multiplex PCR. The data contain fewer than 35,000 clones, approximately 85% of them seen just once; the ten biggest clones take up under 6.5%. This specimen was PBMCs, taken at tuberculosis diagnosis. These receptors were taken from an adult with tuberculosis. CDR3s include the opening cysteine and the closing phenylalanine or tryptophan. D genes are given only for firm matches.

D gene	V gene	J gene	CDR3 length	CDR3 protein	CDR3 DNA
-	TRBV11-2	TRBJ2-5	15	CASSLRSGYPETQYF	TGTGCCAGCAGCTTACGTTCAGGGTACCCCGAGACCCAGTACTTC
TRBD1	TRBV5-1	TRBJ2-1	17	CASSAFSGTGGVNEQFF	TGCGCCAGCAGCGCGTTCTCCGGGACAGGGGGTGTAAATGAGCAGTTCTTC
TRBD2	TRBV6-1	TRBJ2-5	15	CASSEVGGEEETQYF	TGTGCCAGCAGTGAAGTGGGGGGGGAGGAAGAGACCCAGTACTTC
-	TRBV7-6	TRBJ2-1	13	CASSLGGLSEQFF	TGTGCCAGCAGCTTAGGTGGGCTCTCTGAGCAGTTCTTC
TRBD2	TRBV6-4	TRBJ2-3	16	CASSEASGGASDTQYF	TGTGCCAGCAGTGAGGCTAGCGGGGGGGCCTCAGATACGCAGTATTTT
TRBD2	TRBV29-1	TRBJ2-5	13	CSVDRPGLKTQYF	TGCAGCGTTGATCGGCCGGGACTAAAGACCCAGTACTTC
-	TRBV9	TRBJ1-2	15	CASSVSGGPYYGYTF	TGTGCCAGCAGCGTAAGTGGTGGCCCCTACTATGGCTACACCTTC
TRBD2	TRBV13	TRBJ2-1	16	CASSPPGLADYNEQFF	TGTGCCAGCAGCCCACCGGGACTAGCGGATTACAATGAGCAGTTCTTC
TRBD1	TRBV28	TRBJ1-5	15	CASRFQGVGNQPQHF	TGTGCCAGCAGGTTTCAGGGGGTCGGCAATCAGCCCCAGCATTTT
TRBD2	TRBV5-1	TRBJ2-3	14	CASSLTGGPDTQYF	TGCGCCAGCAGCTTGACGGGGGGGCCAGATACGCAGTATTTT
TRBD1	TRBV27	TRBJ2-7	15	CASSSRQGAMYEQYF	TGTGCCAGCAGTTCGCGACAGGGGGCTATGTACGAGCAGTACTTC
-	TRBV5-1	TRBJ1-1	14	CASSPLAENTEAFF	TGCGCCAGCAGCCCCCTGGCTGAGAACACTGAAGCTTTCTTT
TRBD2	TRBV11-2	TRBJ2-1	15	CASSLDLAGGNEQFF	TGTGCCAGCAGCTTAGATCTAGCGGGGGGCAATGAGCAGTTCTTC
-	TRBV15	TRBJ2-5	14	CATSRLLGVETQYF	TGTGCCACCAGCAGATTATTAGGGGTTGAGACCCAGTACTTC